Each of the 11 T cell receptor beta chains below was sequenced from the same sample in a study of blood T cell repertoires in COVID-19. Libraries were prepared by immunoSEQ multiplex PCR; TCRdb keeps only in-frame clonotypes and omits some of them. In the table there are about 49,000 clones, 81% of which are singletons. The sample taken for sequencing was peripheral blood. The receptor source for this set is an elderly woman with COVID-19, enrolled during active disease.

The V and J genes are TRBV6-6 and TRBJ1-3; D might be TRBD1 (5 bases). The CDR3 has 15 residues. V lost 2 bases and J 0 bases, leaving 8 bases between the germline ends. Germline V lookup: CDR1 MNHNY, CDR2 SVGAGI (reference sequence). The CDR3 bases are TGTGCCAGCAGTTACACAGGCACCTCTGGAAACACCATATATTTT. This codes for CASSYTGTSGNTIYF.

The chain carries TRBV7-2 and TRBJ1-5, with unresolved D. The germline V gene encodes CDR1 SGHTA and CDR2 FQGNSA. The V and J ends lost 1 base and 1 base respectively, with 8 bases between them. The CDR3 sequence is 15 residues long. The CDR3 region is CASSLGQVSNQPQHF. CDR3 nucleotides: TGTGCCAGCAGCTTAGGGCAGGTCAGCAATCAGCCCCAGCATTTT.

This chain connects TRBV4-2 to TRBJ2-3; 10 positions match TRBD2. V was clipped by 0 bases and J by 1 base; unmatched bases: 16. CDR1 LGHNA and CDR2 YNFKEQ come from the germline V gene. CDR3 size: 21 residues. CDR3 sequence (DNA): TGTGCCAGCAGCCAAGATTTCGGCCTAGCGGGAGTGGGGAGGGGCACAGATACGCAGTATTTT. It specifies CASSQDFGLAGVGRGTDTQYF.

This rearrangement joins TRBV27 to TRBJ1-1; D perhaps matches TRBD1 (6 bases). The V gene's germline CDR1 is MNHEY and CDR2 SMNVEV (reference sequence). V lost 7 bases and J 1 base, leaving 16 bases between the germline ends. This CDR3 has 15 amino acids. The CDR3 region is CASTPEGTQNTEAFF. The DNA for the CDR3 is TGTGCCAGCACCCCAGAGGGGACACAGAACACTGAAGCTTTCTTT.

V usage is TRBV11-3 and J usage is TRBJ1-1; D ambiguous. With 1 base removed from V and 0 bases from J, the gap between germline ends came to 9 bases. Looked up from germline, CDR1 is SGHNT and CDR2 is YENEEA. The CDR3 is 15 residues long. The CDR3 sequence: CASSLGGNLNTEAFF. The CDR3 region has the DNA TGTGCCAGCAGCTTAGGCGGTAACTTGAACACTGAAGCTTTCTTT.

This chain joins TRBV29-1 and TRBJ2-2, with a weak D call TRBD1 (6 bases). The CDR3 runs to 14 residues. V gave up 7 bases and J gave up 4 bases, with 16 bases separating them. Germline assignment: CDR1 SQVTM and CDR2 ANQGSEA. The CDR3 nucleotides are TGCAGCGCAGCAGGGGTCGATATCACCGGGGAGCTGTTTTTT. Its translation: CSAAGVDITGELFF.

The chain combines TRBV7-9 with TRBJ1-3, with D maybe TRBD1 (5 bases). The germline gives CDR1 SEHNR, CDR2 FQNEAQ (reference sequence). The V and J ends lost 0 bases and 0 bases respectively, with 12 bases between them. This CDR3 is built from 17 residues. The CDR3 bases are TGTGCCAGCAGCTTAGCGGGGCAGGCCAGCTCTGGAAACACCATATATTTT. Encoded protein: CASSLAGQASSGNTIYF.

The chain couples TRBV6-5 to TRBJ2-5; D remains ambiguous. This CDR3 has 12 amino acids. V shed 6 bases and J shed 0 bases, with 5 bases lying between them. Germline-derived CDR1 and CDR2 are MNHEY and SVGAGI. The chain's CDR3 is CASRLNQETQYF. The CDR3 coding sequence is TGTGCCAGCAGACTCAACCAAGAGACCCAGTACTTC.

The CDR3 sequence is CASSPGLPRGNSGANVLTF. The DNA for the CDR3 is TGTGCCAGCTCACCGGGGTTGCCTCGGGGGAACTCTGGGGCCAACGTCCTGACTTTC. The V and J genes are TRBV18 and TRBJ2-6, with D possibly matching TRBD2 (6 bases). Per the germline V gene, CDR1 is KGHSH and CDR2 is LQKENI. V was pared by 3 bases and J by 0 bases, with 18 bases between. The CDR3 covers 19 residues.

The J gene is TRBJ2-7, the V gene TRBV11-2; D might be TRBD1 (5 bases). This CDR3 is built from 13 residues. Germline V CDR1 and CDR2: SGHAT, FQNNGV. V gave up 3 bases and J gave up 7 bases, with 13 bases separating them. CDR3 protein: CASSFLQGGEQYF. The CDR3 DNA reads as TGTGCCAGCAGCTTTCTCCAGGGTGGTGAGCAGTACTTC.

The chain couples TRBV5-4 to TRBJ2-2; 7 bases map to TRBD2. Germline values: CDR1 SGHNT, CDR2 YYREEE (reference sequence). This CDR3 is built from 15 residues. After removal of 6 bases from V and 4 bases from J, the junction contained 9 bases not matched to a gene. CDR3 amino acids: CASTLGGPGTGELFF. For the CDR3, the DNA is TGTGCCAGCACCCTGGGAGGGCCAGGCACCGGGGAGCTGTTTTTT. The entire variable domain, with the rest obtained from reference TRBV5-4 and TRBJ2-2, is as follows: ETGVTQSPTHLIKTRGQQVTLRCSSQSGHNTVSWYQQALGQGPQFIFQYYREEENGRGNFPPRFSGLQFPNYSSELNVNALELDDSALYLCASTLGGPGTGELFFGEGSRLTVL.